The 21 T cell receptor beta chains listed next were all sequenced from one sample in a study of T cell changes during pregnancy in multiple sclerosis. Assay: immunoSEQ multiplex PCR; the TCRdb copy retains only in-frame clones and omits some. Altogether 55,000 to 65,000 clones are present, more than 90% being singletons, with the ten largest covering over 3%. Source: peripheral blood, taken in the first trimester of pregnancy. These receptors all come from a female donor in good health, enrolled as a control in a pregnancy study.

This clone was seen only once. V usage is TRBV5-4 and J usage is TRBJ2-5; 13 bases align to TRBD2. The length of the CDR3 is 17 residues. Germline V gives CDR1 SGHNT, CDR2 YYREEE (reference sequence). Losses at the gene ends were 4 bases for V and 5 bases for J; bases not matched to a gene: 11. CDR3 sequence (DNA): TGTGCCAGCAGCCTTGGACTAGCGGGAGCGCCTTGGGAGACCCAGTACTTC. Its translation is CASSLGLAGAPWETQYF.

This rearrangement joins TRBV5-5 to TRBJ1-2; D unclear. CDR3 length: 14 amino acids. V was cut by 5 bases and J by 0 bases, with 11 bases left in between. The germline gives CDR1 SGHKS, CDR2 YYEKEE (reference sequence). This chain's CDR3 is CASRQLGANYGYTF. DNA of the CDR3: TGTGCCAGCAGGCAGTTGGGAGCTAACTATGGCTACACCTTC.

V is TRBV30 and J is TRBJ2-2; tentative D call: TRBD2 (5 bases). Germline V lookup: CDR1 GTSNPN, CDR2 SVGIG (reference sequence). V gave up 0 bases and J gave up 3 bases, with 5 bases separating them. The CDR3 is 13 residues long. CDR3 sequence reads: CAWSVDYTGELFF. In nucleotides, the CDR3 is TGTGCCTGGAGTGTGGACTACACCGGGGAGCTGTTTTTT.

The chain couples TRBV29-1 to TRBJ1-1; 8 bases match TRBD1. Trimming removed 5 bases from V and 4 bases from J; junction bases left unmatched: 3. The germline V gene encodes CDR1 SQVTM and CDR2 ANQGSEA. The CDR3 is 12 amino acids. Here the CDR3 DNA reads TGCAGCGTTTTAACAGGGGGCACTGAAGCTTTCTTT. It is translated as CSVLTGGTEAFF.

The chain has TRBV5-5 and TRBJ1-1; 10 bases agree with TRBD1. In germline, CDR1 is SGHKS, CDR2 YYEKEE (reference sequence). This CDR3 has 19 residues. The trim removed 4 bases at V and 3 bases at J, leaving 18 bases unmatched. The CDR3 nucleotides read TGTGCCAGCAGCCAAGACTTGATCCCGGGACAGGGGACGGACACTGAAGCTTTCTTT. This translates into CASSQDLIPGQGTDTEAFF.

This chain uses TRBV10-3 with TRBJ2-7; D gene ambiguous. The CDR3 covers 11 residues. Germline CDR1 and CDR2: ENHRY and SYGVKD. The germline V and J ends were trimmed by 8 bases and 6 bases, with 11 bases remaining between them. The CDR3, as DNA: TGTGCCATCGGCGGCATCACCGAGCAGTACTTC. Its translation is CAIGGITEQYF.

The rearrangement uses TRBV5-1 and TRBJ1-1; D is perhaps TRBD1 (6 bases). V gave up 3 bases and J gave up 5 bases, with 17 bases separating them. This CDR3 spans 15 amino acids. CDR1 and CDR2 (germline): SGHRS, YFSETQ. The CDR3 sequence: CASSYAGALRTEAFF. CDR3 nucleotides: TGCGCCAGCAGCTACGCGGGGGCGCTTAGAACTGAAGCTTTCTTT.

The table lists this clone with a count of one. The genes are TRBV6-5 and TRBJ1-1, with 7 positions matching TRBD1. CDR3 length: 13 residues. Germline CDR1 reads MNHEY; CDR2 reads SVGAGI. With V trimmed by 6 bases and J by 0 bases, 1 base remained unmatched. The CDR3 DNA reads TGTGCCAGCAGCAGGGGGGTGAACACTGAAGCTTTCTTT. Amino acids: CASSRGVNTEAFF.

V gene TRBV7-6 combines with J gene TRBJ2-1; 12 nucleotides line up with TRBD2. The length of the CDR3 is 16 residues. Germline CDR1 and CDR2: SGHVS and FNYEAQ. Trimming took 7 bases from V and 8 from J; bases not matched to a gene: 12. As DNA, the CDR3 is TGTGCCAGCACCGTGGAACTAGCGGGGGGAGTGGATGAGCAGTTCTTC. Amino acid sequence: CASTVELAGGVDEQFF.

This clone was found once. The rearrangement joins TRBV28 to TRBJ2-1, with 7 bases fitting TRBD2. Germline CDR1 is MDHEN and CDR2 is SYDVKM. V shed 5 bases and J 4 bases; nucleotides not matched to a gene: 8. The CDR3 has 15 amino acids. The CDR3 DNA follows: TGTGCCAGCAGTCCTTGGACTAGTTTATACAATGAGCAGTTCTTC. It codes for CASSPWTSLYNEQFF.

CDR3 in DNA: TGTGCCAGCTCCCCGGGGGGCACAGATACGCAGTATTTT. Translating gives CASSPGGTDTQYF. The V call is TRBV6-5, the J call TRBJ2-3; possible D gene TRBD2, 6 bases. V was clipped by 8 bases and J by 1 base, with 10 bases between them. This CDR3 region has 13 residues. Germline CDR1 reads MNHEY; CDR2 reads SVGAGI.

This chain links TRBV10-2 with TRBJ1-2, with 7 positions matching TRBD1. Germline trimming cut 6 bases from V and 4 bases from J; bases unmatched to any gene: 8. This CDR3 is 14 amino acids long. Germline V gene sequence: CDR1 WSHSY, CDR2 SAAADI. CDR3 in DNA: TGCGCCAGCAGGGGGGACAGCGAGAGCTATGGCTACACCTTC. Translation: CASRGDSESYGYTF.

Here the CDR3 reads CASTRQVGSEQYF. The CDR3 DNA sequence: TGTGCCAGCACCAGACAGGTAGGAAGCGAGCAGTACTTC. The chain has TRBV7-6 and TRBJ2-7; maybe TRBD1 (6 bases). The germline V gene encodes CDR1 SGHVS and CDR2 FNYEAQ. The CDR3 sequence is 13 residues long. With 7 bases removed from V and 6 bases from J, the gap between germline ends came to 16 bases.

The V and J genes are TRBV6-6 and TRBJ2-1; perhaps TRBD1 as D (7 bases). The CDR3 totals 14 residues. Germline V lookup: CDR1 MNHNY, CDR2 SVGAGI (reference sequence). V dropped 6 bases and J dropped 1 base, with 10 bases sitting between them. CDR3 nucleotides: TGTGCCAGCAGGGCAGGGGGGTCCTACAATGAGCAGTTCTTC. Its translation: CASRAGGSYNEQFF.

Only a few counts were recorded for this clone. The chain links TRBV18 to TRBJ1-1; D is unclear. This CDR3 comprises 13 residues. V lost 6 bases and J lost 1, with 9 bases in between. In germline, CDR1 is KGHSH, CDR2 LQKENI. The CDR3 reads CASSLDTNTEAFF. In DNA, the CDR3 is TGTGCCAGCTCTCTCGACACGAACACTGAAGCTTTCTTT.

This CDR3 is CASSAGVNTEAFF. In nucleotides, the CDR3 is TGTGCCAGCAGTGCAGGGGTGAACACTGAAGCTTTCTTT. The genes are TRBV28 and TRBJ1-1; TRBD1 might be the D (6 bases). The CDR3 has 13 amino acids. Trimming stripped 5 bases from V and 0 bases from J, with 7 bases between. CDR1 is MDHEN, CDR2 SYDVKM, per germline.

The chain is built from TRBV5-4 and TRBJ1-1, with a possible D match to TRBD1 (6 bases). The germline V and J ends were trimmed by 0 bases and 2 bases, with 11 bases remaining between them. The CDR3 totals 15 residues. CDR1 SGHNT and CDR2 YYREEE come from the germline V gene (reference sequence). CDR3 bases: TGTGCCAGCAGCTTGGAGGGGGGGCGAAACACTGAAGCTTTCTTT. It codes for CASSLEGGRNTEAFF.

The genes are TRBV18 and TRBJ1-1; D might be TRBD1 (6 bases). V lost 5 bases to trimming and J lost 1 base, with 11 bases between them. Per germline, CDR1 KGHSH and CDR2 LQKENI. CDR3 size: 14 residues. CDR3 loop: CASSEAGANTEAFF. The CDR3 nucleotides read TGTGCCAGCTCAGAGGCGGGGGCGAACACTGAAGCTTTCTTT.

The chain carries TRBV5-1 and TRBJ2-1, with D tentatively TRBD2 (6 bases). CDR1 and CDR2 (germline): SGHRS, YFSETQ. The CDR3 length is 14 residues. Trimming removed 0 bases at V and 7 bases at J, with 11 bases between. The CDR3 here is CASSLVPGANEQFF. The CDR3, as DNA: TGCGCCAGCAGCTTGGTACCGGGAGCGAATGAGCAGTTCTTC.

The chain links TRBV19 to TRBJ1-2, with D unclear. CDR3 size: 15 residues. Looked up from germline, CDR1 is LNHDA and CDR2 is SQIVND (reference sequence). Trimming removed 5 bases at V and 2 bases at J, with 15 bases between. The CDR3 reads CASSPGAGTNYGYTF. In DNA form, the CDR3 reads TGTGCCAGTAGTCCTGGAGCGGGCACCAACTATGGCTACACCTTC.

This chain joins TRBV18 and TRBJ1-4, with D unresolved. Per germline, CDR1 KGHSH and CDR2 LQKENI. V dropped 3 bases and J dropped 0 bases, with 5 bases sitting between them. CDR3 length: 14 residues. In nucleotides, the CDR3 is TGTGCCAGCTCACCGGGAGCAACTAATGAAAAACTGTTTTTT. The encoded protein is CASSPGATNEKLFF.